Listed below are T cell receptor beta chains from one sample, sequenced in a study of blood T cells in healthy people across ages. A single record per CDR3 protein comes from TCRdb applying MiXCR to the 5' RACE reads. The sample includes approximately 850,000 distinct CDR3 sequences, around 43% of them seen just once. Sequencing input: blood. The source of these receptors is a man aged 55 to 70 in good health. Both conserved end residues are part of each CDR3. The D gene is left open where the match is weak. Clone size, where shown, is once, few, many, or a class for clones that have expanded.

v_call	d_call	j_call	clone_size	cdr3_nt	cdr3_aa
TRBV27	NA	TRBJ1-5	few	TGTGCCAGCAGGTCCGGAAAAGGGGTCGGACAGCCCCAGCATTTT	CASRSGKGVGQPQHF
TRBV12-3/TRBV12-4	NA	TRBJ2-7	NA	TGTGCCAGCAGTTTCGATACAGGGAGGGAGCAGTACTTC	CASSFDTGREQYF
TRBV3-1	TRBD1	TRBJ2-7	NA	TGTGCCAGCAGCCCTCAAGCCCCCCCGGGGACAGCCTACGAGCAGTACTTC	CASSPQAPPGTAYEQYF
TRBV7-2	NA	TRBJ2-7	NA	TGTGCCAGCAGCTTAGGCAGGGCCGTGTGCGAGCAGTACTTC	CASSLGRAVCEQYF
TRBV20-1	NA	TRBJ2-1	few	TGCAGTGCTAGAGAAAATATTAAGGGGCAGTTCTTC	CSARENIKGQFF
TRBV9	NA	TRBJ1-3	NA	TGTGCCAGCAGCGTGGGCAGAACTGGAAACACCATATATTTT	CASSVGRTGNTIYF
TRBV7-2	NA	TRBJ2-3	many	TGTGCCAGCAGCGCTACAGGGACAGATACGCAGTATTTT	CASSATGTDTQYF
TRBV6-1	NA	TRBJ1-1	NA	TGTGCCAGCAGTGAAGCGATGCCGCTTGAAGCTTTCTTT	CASSEAMPLEAFF
TRBV7-2	TRBD2	TRBJ2-7	NA	TGTGCCAGCAGCTTATCGGGGGGGTCTCCTGCCTACGAGCAGTACTTC	CASSLSGGSPAYEQYF
TRBV20-1	TRBD2	TRBJ2-1	NA	TGCAGTGCTTCCAGGACTAGCGGGGGAAGCTCCTACAATGAGCAGTTCTTC	CSASRTSGGSSYNEQFF
TRBV4-3	TRBD2	TRBJ2-3	NA	TGCGCCAGCAGCCACTCACGGGGGGAATCCATCACAGATACGCAGTATTTT	CASSHSRGESITDTQYF
TRBV12-3/TRBV12-4	NA	TRBJ1-1	NA	TGTGCCAGCAGCCCCCAACAGGTCCGGAACACTGAAGCTTTCTTT	CASSPQQVRNTEAFF
TRBV20-1	NA	TRBJ2-7	few	TGCAGTGTCCCTCAAAAGGGAAACTCCTACGAGCAGTACTTC	CSVPQKGNSYEQYF
TRBV6-6	NA	TRBJ1-3	NA	TGTGCCAGCAGTTACGGCAGGGGATCTGGAAACACCATATATTTT	CASSYGRGSGNTIYF
TRBV7-2	NA	TRBJ2-4	few	TGTGCCAGCAGCTTAGATTTGGGAAACATTCAGTACTTC	CASSLDLGNIQYF
TRBV27	NA	TRBJ2-7	few	TGTGCCAGCAGTTTGGTACAGGGAAGACCCGAGCAGTACTTC	CASSLVQGRPEQYF
TRBV18	TRBD1	TRBJ2-7	NA	TGTGCCAGCTCACCACTGGACAGGGGGTCTGCGGAGCAGTACTTC	CASSPLDRGSAEQYF
TRBV20-1	NA	TRBJ1-3	NA	TGCAGTGCCTATAAAGGGGCAGCGGCCCGGGGCAACACCATATATTTT	CSAYKGAAARGNTIYF
TRBV4-3	NA	TRBJ2-2	NA	TGCGCCAGCAGCCAAGAGGTCGCGGGGGCCTCCACCGGGGAGCTGTTTTTT	CASSQEVAGASTGELFF
TRBV7-2	TRBD2	TRBJ2-7	few	TGTGCCAGCAGCCCCAACGGGGGGGCCTCCTACGAGCAGTACTTC	CASSPNGGASYEQYF
TRBV12-3/TRBV12-4	TRBD2	TRBJ2-5	few	TGTGCCAGCCGTTTAACGACCGGGACTAGCGGGGGGGAAGAGACCCAGTACTTC	CASRLTTGTSGGEETQYF
TRBV7-3	TRBD2	TRBJ2-5	few	TGTGCCAGCAGCTCGCCGGGACTAGAGGAGACCCAGTACTTC	CASSSPGLEETQYF
TRBV7-2	TRBD2	TRBJ2-3	NA	TGTGCCAGCAGCTTACGGTCTAGCGGGGGCGAACGGACGCGGTATTTT	CASSLRSSGGERTRYF
TRBV7-2	TRBD1	TRBJ2-7	NA	TGTGCCAGCAGCTCAAGAGGACAGGTGGGCTCCTACGAGCAGTACTTC	CASSSRGQVGSYEQYF
TRBV12-3/TRBV12-4	NA	TRBJ2-2	NA	TGTGCCAGCAGTTCTCTAGCCCTGGGCGGGGAGCTGTTTTTT	CASSSLALGGELFF
TRBV10-3	NA	TRBJ1-1	NA	TGTGCCATCAGGGAGTATGACACTGAAGCTTTCTTT	CAIREYDTEAFF
TRBV12-3/TRBV12-4	NA	TRBJ1-5	few	TGTGCCAGCAGGGGGGCGAATCAGCCCCAGCATTTT	CASRGANQPQHF
TRBV27	NA	TRBJ2-7	many	TGTGCCAGCAGAGGTAGAGACAGACTGACCTACGAGCAGTACTTC	CASRGRDRLTYEQYF
TRBV12-3/TRBV12-4	TRBD1	TRBJ1-5	NA	TGTGCCACTTCACGGGACAGGGGTCAGCCCCAGCATTTT	CATSRDRGQPQHF
TRBV2	NA	TRBJ1-6	NA	TGTGCCAGCAGTGAAGGTCAAGACAAATCTCGTAATTCACCCCTCCACTTT	CASSEGQDKSRNSPLHF
TRBV6-1	TRBD1	TRBJ2-7	NA	TGTGCCAGCACCTCGGACGGGACAGGGACCTACGAGCAGTACTTC	CASTSDGTGTYEQYF
TRBV6-5	NA	TRBJ2-5	few	TGTGCCAGCAGGGGGGCCACGCAAGAGACCCAGTACTTC	CASRGATQETQYF
TRBV9	NA	TRBJ2-3	NA	TGTGCCAGCGGCCGGGGCGACGCCACAGATACGCAGTATTTT	CASGRGDATDTQYF
TRBV5-4	NA	TRBJ2-7	once	TGTGCCAGCAGCCTCACGGCAGGGGTAGAGCAGTACTTC	CASSLTAGVEQYF
TRBV3-1	NA	TRBJ2-7	NA	TGTGCCAGCAGCCAAGATCCGACTAGTTTTGGCTACGAGCAGTACTTC	CASSQDPTSFGYEQYF
TRBV14	NA	TRBJ1-2	NA	TGTGCCAGCAGCCAAGTAGTGTCAACAGGGCGGTATGGCTACACCTTC	CASSQVVSTGRYGYTF
TRBV5-1	NA	TRBJ2-3	few	TGCGCCAGCAGCTTTTTGTATTCTAGCACAGATACGCAGTATTTT	CASSFLYSSTDTQYF
TRBV27	NA	TRBJ2-5	NA	TGTGCCAGCAGTAGACGGGGGCTCCCGGAGACCCAGTACTTC	CASSRRGLPETQYF